Sequencing of this T cell receptor (beta chain) was carried out in a study of blood T cell repertoires in COVID-19. About the research overall: Donors in the United States, Italy and Spain gave samples during acute or convalescent COVID-19. T cells, B-cell-depleted T cells, or PBMCs provided the cDNA or gDNA that served as material.

Original handling: Scientists estimated how many nucleated cells there were by amplifying reference gene primers. Clones were sequenced by immunoSEQ multiplex PCR, and TCRdb holds only the in-frame ones, with some missing. V and J calls and clone size are as listed in that table; D and trimming were resolved from the DNA. The sample includes some 41,000 clones, 81% of them seen just once. Trimming shortened V by 4 bases and J by 3 bases, and 14 bases separated the two germline ends. Germline V gene sequence: CDR1 WSHSY, CDR2 SAAADI. The CDR3 contains 15 residues. The sequenced sample consisted of peripheral blood. The sequence was obtained from a man aged 40-49 years with active or convalescent COVID-19. The chain carries TRBV10-2 and TRBJ2-3, with D tentatively TRBD1 (6 bases). The CDR3 sequence: CASSAGALVTDTQYF. The CDR3 nucleotides read TGCGCCAGCAGTGCAGGGGCCCTGGTGACAGATACGCAGTATTTT.